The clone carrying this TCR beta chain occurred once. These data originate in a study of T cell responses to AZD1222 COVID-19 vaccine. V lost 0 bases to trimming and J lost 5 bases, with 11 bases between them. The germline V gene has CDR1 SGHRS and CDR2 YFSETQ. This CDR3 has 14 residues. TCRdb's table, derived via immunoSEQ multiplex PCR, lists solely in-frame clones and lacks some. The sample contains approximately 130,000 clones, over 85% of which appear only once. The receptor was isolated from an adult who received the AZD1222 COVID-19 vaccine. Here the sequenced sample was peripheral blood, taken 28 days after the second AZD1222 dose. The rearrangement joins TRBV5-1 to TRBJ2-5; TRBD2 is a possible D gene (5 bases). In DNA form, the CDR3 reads TGCGCCAGCAGCTTGGGGGAACTAGGGGAGACCCAGTACTTC. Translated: CASSLGELGETQYF.